Shown below are 10 T cell receptor beta chains from a single sample sequenced in a study of regulatory T cells in long-lasting Graves disease (dated by TCRdb to the early 2020s). Preparation of the library involved multiplex PCR. Sequenced on an Illumina HiSeq 4000. To build TCR beta libraries, CDR3 regions were amplified by Arm-PCR using iRepertoire HTBI primers. TCRdb's own reprocessing of the public reads used fastp at Q25 and MiXCR and kept productive beta chains. Each entry merges the rows of one CDR3 protein and shows their most common DNA and genes. This sample holds roughly 520,000 distinct CDR3 sequences; approximately 12% were observed only once. The ten largest clones capture almost 9% of the sample. Sample time point, as interpreted from the label and publication: newly diagnosed GD, antithyroid drugs for less than 3 months. RNA was extracted from PBMCs in TRIzol for both TCR sequencing and RNA sequencing.

These data were likewise used in another study, on T cells in Graves' hyperthyroidism and ophthalmopathy.

Sequencing was performed on peripheral blood mononuclear cells (PBMCs), taken at new diagnosis, from a patient treated with antithyroid drugs. The receptors originated from a woman in her 30s with Graves disease. Donor details come from another sample of the same person, matched by shared clones.

This clonotype was detected ten times or more. The chain has TRBV7-9 and TRBJ2-5; D not resolved. V lost 5 bases, J lost 2 bases, and 15 bases lay in between. The CDR3 totals 15 residues. Per the germline V gene, CDR1 is SEHNR and CDR2 is FQNEAQ (reference sequence). CDR3 protein: CASSPFQEQQETQYF. The CDR3 coding sequence is TGTGCCAGCAGCCCCTTTCAGGAGCAGCAAGAGACCCAGTACTTC.

This clonotype was picked up many times. This chain links TRBV5-1 with TRBJ2-1; 10 bases map to TRBD2. The CDR3 consists of 17 residues. After removal of 2 bases from V and 4 bases from J, the junction contained 9 bases not matched to a gene. The germline V gene encodes CDR1 SGHRS and CDR2 YFSETQ. In nucleotides, the CDR3 is TGCGCCAGCAGCTTAGCCACACTAGCGGGATCATACAATGAGCAGTTCTTC. This codes for CASSLATLAGSYNEQFF.

This chain links TRBV9 with TRBJ2-1, with 7 bases fitting TRBD2. The CDR3 contains 14 residues. The V gene end was trimmed by 3 bases and the J gene end by 6 bases; junction bases not matched to a gene: 6. Germline values: CDR1 SGDLS, CDR2 YYNGEE. CDR3: CASSAPGGRNEQFF. The CDR3 DNA is TGTGCCAGCAGCGCCCCGGGAGGCCGCAATGAGCAGTTCTTC.

In this sample, this clonotype turned up many times. The chain carries TRBV6-2 or TRBV6-3 and TRBJ2-7; TRBD2 matches 8 bases. J lost 0 bases, V lost 5 bases, and 21 bases had no gene match. CDR3 length: 20 residues. Germline CDR1 reads MNHEY; CDR2 reads SVGEGT. The CDR3 loop reads CASSPSRTAGAIRVSYEQYF. CDR3 nucleotide sequence: TGTGCCAGCAGTCCCTCCCGTACAGCGGGAGCCATTCGGGTCTCCTACGAGCAGTACTTC.

The chain uses TRBV7-6 and TRBJ2-1; weak D call: TRBD2 (5 bases). CDR3 length: 12 residues. Trimming removed 1 base from V and 10 bases from J, with 8 bases in between. CDR1 SGHVS and CDR2 FNYEAQ come from the germline V gene. CDR3 protein: CASSLGTGEQFF. In DNA form, the CDR3 reads TGTGCCAGCAGCTTAGGGACTGGAGAGCAGTTCTTC.

This clonotype appeared many times. The chain is built from TRBV5-1 and TRBJ2-3, with 9 bases aligning to TRBD2. V trimming: 1 base; J trimming: 0 bases; junction bases outside the gene matches: 9. The CDR3 contains 18 residues. CDR1 and CDR2 (germline): SGHRS, YFSETQ. The CDR3: CASSLFSGSPLSTDTQYF. CDR3 DNA: TGCGCCAGCAGCTTGTTTAGCGGGAGCCCCCTTAGCACAGATACGCAGTATTTT. Looking up the rest from reference TRBV5-1 and TRBJ2-3 gives the full variable domain: KAGVTQTPRYLIKTRGQQVTLSCSPISGHRSVSWYQQTPGQGLQFLFEYFSETQRNKGNFPGRFSGRQFSNSRSEMNVSTLELGDSALYLCASSLFSGSPLSTDTQYFGPGTRLTVL.

This clonotype has only a few counts. V is TRBV6-9 and J is TRBJ1-5; D possibly corresponds to TRBD1 (5 bases). V lost 3 bases, J lost 5 bases, and 8 bases lay in between. From germline, CDR1 is MNHGY and CDR2 SVAAGI. The CDR3 is made up of 13 amino acids. The CDR3, as DNA: TGTGCCAGCAGTTACGACAGATATCAGCCCCAGCATTTT. This gives the protein CASSYDRYQPQHF.

Ten or more counts support this clonotype. The V and J genes are TRBV20-1 and TRBJ2-5; D is undetermined. V was pared by 3 bases and J by 0 bases, with 8 bases between. The CDR3 spans 13 residues. Per germline, CDR1 DFQATT and CDR2 SNEGSKA (reference sequence). The CDR3: CSASHPYQETQYF. The CDR3 DNA follows: TGCAGTGCTAGTCACCCGTACCAAGAGACCCAGTACTTC.

Concerning this clonotype: Given a far larger clone just one base away, this is likely a sequencing read error. This chain uses TRBV6-2 or TRBV6-3 with TRBJ2-1, with 12 bases fitting TRBD2. CDR3 length: 20 residues. The V and J ends lost 6 bases and 10 bases, in that order; junction bases with no gene match: 25. The germline V gene encodes CDR1 MNHEY and CDR2 SVGEGT. As DNA, the CDR3 is TGTGCCAGCAGCTACGGAAGACTAGCGGGAGATTATCTTAGGGCTTACGAGCAGTTCTTC. This translates into CASSYGRLAGDYLRAYEQFF.

This clonotype occurred a few times. The rearrangement links TRBV7-3 to TRBJ1-1, with no clear D. The CDR3 totals 13 residues. Trimming stripped 5 bases from V and 5 bases from J, with 12 bases between. From germline, CDR1 is SGHTA and CDR2 FQGTGA. The CDR3 DNA reads as TGTGCCAGCAGCCGAGGACCGGGAACTGAAGCTTTCTTT. Its translation is CASSRGPGTEAFF.